These 9 T cell receptor beta chains share one sample of origin, sequenced in a study of identical twins. A single record per CDR3 protein comes from TCRdb applying MiXCR to the 5' RACE reads. The sample lists some 260,000 distinct CDR3 sequences, about an eighth occurring once. Sequenced material: memory (CD45RO+) T cells sorted from blood. These receptors all come from a woman in her late teens or twenties in good health.

This clonotype was counted a few times. The chain joins TRBV6-1 to TRBJ1-1, with a possible D match to TRBD1 (5 bases). The length of the CDR3 is 12 residues. V was cut by 7 bases and J by 2 bases, with 8 bases left in between. The V gene's germline CDR1 is MNHNS and CDR2 SASEGT. The CDR3: CASTTGNTEAFF. The CDR3 DNA is TGTGCCAGCACCACAGGAAACACTGAAGCTTTCTTT.

This clonotype appeared many times. Written as DNA, the CDR3 is TGTGCCAGCAGTGAAGGACAGTTATACGAGCAGTACTTC. Translating it yields CASSEGQLYEQYF. The rearrangement joins TRBV25-1 to TRBJ2-7, with D perhaps TRBD1 (6 bases). Germline V gives CDR1 MGHDK, CDR2 SYGVNS. The CDR3 is 13 residues long. V was cut by 2 bases and J by 4 bases, with 9 bases left in between.

This clonotype was recorded many times. V usage is TRBV7-8 and J usage is TRBJ1-6; the D is unclear. V shed 2 bases and J shed 16 bases, with 15 bases lying between them. Germline V gives CDR1 SGHVS, CDR2 FQNEAQ. CDR3 length equals 13 residues. The DNA of the CDR3 is TGTGCCAGCAGCTTACTTACCGGGATACTTCTCCACTTT. It translates to CASSLLTGILLHF.

This chain links TRBV20-1 with TRBJ2-7, with TRBD1 matching 9 bases. The V segment lost 6 bases and the J segment 4 bases; nucleotides outside the gene matches: 7. The CDR3 is made up of 13 amino acids. In germline, CDR1 is DFQATT, CDR2 SNEGSKA (reference sequence). The CDR3 region has the DNA TGCAGTGCCGACAGGGGGGGCCGATACGAGCAGTACTTC. This codes for CSADRGGRYEQYF.

This clonotype was seen ten or more times. The rearrangement joins TRBV12-3 or TRBV12-4 to TRBJ2-5; D is unclear. This CDR3 has 13 residues. Trimming took off 4 bases at V and 2 bases at J, with 8 bases between the two ends. As DNA, the CDR3 is TGTGCCAGCAGTTGGACCCCTCAAGAGACCCAGTACTTC. It encodes CASSWTPQETQYF.

This clonotype came up a few times. The V gene is TRBV15, the J gene TRBJ2-3; the D is unclear. V lost 4 bases to trimming and J lost 3 bases, with 5 bases between them. Looked up from germline, CDR1 is LNHNV and CDR2 is YYDKDF (reference sequence). This CDR3 contains 12 residues. The CDR3 loop is CATSTVTDTQYF. In DNA, the CDR3 is TGTGCCACCAGCACTGTGACAGATACGCAGTATTTT. The full variable domain, with the rest looked up from reference TRBV15 and TRBJ2-3, is DAMVIQNPRYQVTQFGKPVTLSCSQTLNHNVMYWYQQKSSQAPKLLFHYYDKDFNNEADTPDNFQSRRPNTSFCFLDIRSPGLGDTAMYLCATSTVTDTQYFGPGTRLTVL.

The V gene is TRBV12-3 or TRBV12-4, the J gene TRBJ1-2; tentative D call: TRBD1 (6 bases). The CDR3 runs to 16 residues. V was clipped by 6 bases and J by 5 bases, with 22 bases between them. CDR3 in DNA: TGTGCCAGCAGCGGAGGGGGGGGGCTGACCCTGTATGGCTACACCTTC. Protein sequence: CASSGGGGLTLYGYTF.

This chain uses TRBV7-3 with TRBJ2-3; a weak D match, TRBD1 (6 bases). V lost 2 bases and J lost 3, with 9 bases in between. Germline V gene sequence: CDR1 SGHTA, CDR2 FQGTGA. The CDR3 runs 14 residues. The chain's CDR3 is CASSLQQGTDTQYF. CDR3 in DNA: TGTGCCAGCAGCTTACAACAGGGTACAGATACGCAGTATTTT.

This clonotype was detected ten times or more. This chain uses TRBV20-1 with TRBJ2-1; 7 bases are shared with TRBD1. The CDR3 has 16 residues. The V segment lost 5 bases and the J segment 4 bases; nucleotides outside the gene matches: 14. Germline CDR1 DFQATT, CDR2 SNEGSKA (reference sequence). The CDR3 is CSAPDPGQNSYNEQFF. CDR3 DNA sequence: TGCAGTGCTCCTGATCCGGGACAGAATTCTTACAATGAGCAGTTCTTC.